The rows below give T cell receptor beta chains drawn from one sample of a study of cytomegalovirus exposure and HLA in healthy donors. Only in-frame clones appear in the TCRdb table, and some are missing; sequencing was by immunoSEQ multiplex PCR. The sample lists about 150,000 clones; 80% were seen once. Sequenced material: PBMCs. These receptors came from a man aged 25-45 years in good health and CMV-seronegative. The CDR3 runs from the conserved cysteine through the conserved F or W. A D gene is named only where the DNA matches it firmly. Clone size appears in some rows only: once, few, many, or a class for an expanded clone.

v_gene	abundance	j_gene	d_gene	CDR3aa	CDR3nt
TRBV5-6	-	TRBJ2-1	-	CASSLGLGYNEQFF	TGTGCCAGCAGCTTGGGACTAGGATACAATGAGCAGTTCTTC
TRBV19	-	TRBJ1-4	-	CASRREATNEKLFF	TGTGCCAGTAGGCGGGAGGCAACTAATGAAAAACTGTTTTTT
TRBV28	-	TRBJ1-1	TRBD1	CASGTGHTEAFF	TGTGCCAGCGGGACAGGGCACACTGAAGCTTTCTTT
TRBV19	-	TRBJ1-5	TRBD1	CASSNRGLLYSNQPQHF	TGTGCCAGTAGTAACAGGGGGCTTCTTTATAGCAATCAGCCCCAGCATTTT
TRBV2	-	TRBJ2-3	TRBD1	CASSANRGNTDTQYF	TGTGCCAGCAGTGCGAACAGGGGGAACACAGATACGCAGTATTTT
TRBV6-1	once	TRBJ2-1	-	CASSMGEQFF	TGTGCCAGCAGTATGGGCGAGCAGTTCTTC
TRBV10-3	-	TRBJ1-2	-	CAASAGTNYGYTF	TGTGCCGCATCGGCAGGGACTAACTATGGCTACACCTTC
TRBV5-4	-	TRBJ1-2	-	CASSLETGTGYTF	TGTGCCAGCAGCTTGGAAACAGGGACTGGCTACACCTTC
TRBV4-2	-	TRBJ1-4	TRBD1	CASSQPDRGGEKLFF	TGTGCCAGCAGCCAACCCGACAGGGGCGGTGAAAAACTGTTTTTT
TRBV28	-	TRBJ1-4	-	CASAPSGLSNEKLFF	TGTGCCAGCGCCCCCTCTGGGCTCTCTAATGAAAAACTGTTTTTT
TRBV14	-	TRBJ2-2	TRBD2	CASSQNGGDEMFF	TGTGCCAGCAGCCAAAATGGGGGGGACGAAATGTTTTTT
TRBV29-1	few	TRBJ2-1	-	CSVAKGADPYNEQFF	TGCAGCGTCGCCAAAGGGGCAGACCCCTACAATGAGCAGTTCTTC
TRBV15	-	TRBJ2-2	TRBD2	CATSREAGERTGELFF	TGTGCCACCAGCAGAGAGGCGGGAGAAAGGACCGGGGAGCTGTTTTTT
TRBV7-2	-	TRBJ2-7	TRBD2	CASSLVTSEYEQYF	TGTGCCAGCAGCTTAGTGACTAGCGAGTACGAGCAGTACTTC
TRBV19	-	TRBJ2-3	-	CASSRLGSTSTDTQYF	TGTGCCAGTAGTAGGTTGGGCAGCACTAGCACAGATACGCAGTATTTT
TRBV2	-	TRBJ2-2	TRBD1	CASSDFITGGGELFF	TGTGCCAGCAGTGATTTTATCACAGGGGGAGGGGAGCTGTTTTTT
TRBV19	-	TRBJ2-2	-	CASRRVTGELFF	TGTGCCAGTAGGAGGGTCACCGGGGAGCTGTTTTTT
TRBV27	once	TRBJ2-7	-	CASMTKYYEQYF	TGTGCCAGTATGACTAAATACTACGAGCAGTACTTC
TRBV7-9	-	TRBJ2-1	TRBD2	CASSSSGRGNEQFF	TGTGCCAGCAGCTCTAGCGGGAGGGGAAATGAGCAGTTCTTC
TRBV2	-	TRBJ2-5	TRBD1	CASRVTGGGETQYF	TGTGCCAGCAGGGTGACAGGGGGCGGGGAGACCCAGTACTTC
TRBV5-8	-	TRBJ2-1	-	CASSPYHGHSSYNEQFF	TGTGCCAGCAGCCCTTACCACGGCCACAGCTCCTACAATGAGCAGTTCTTC
TRBV11-2	-	TRBJ1-2	-	CASSLEGDGYTF	TGTGCCAGCAGCTTAGAAGGGGATGGCTACACCTTC
TRBV27	-	TRBJ2-7	TRBD2	CASRTSGRKQYF	TGTGCCAGCAGGACTAGCGGGAGGAAGCAGTACTTC
TRBV5-1	-	TRBJ2-5	TRBD1	CASSLGQGGETQYF	TGCGCCAGCAGCTTAGGACAGGGAGGAGAGACCCAGTACTTC
TRBV7-2	few	TRBJ1-1	-	CASSLVAAEAFF	TGTGCCAGCAGCTTAGTGGCTGCTGAAGCTTTCTTT
TRBV9	once	TRBJ2-2	TRBD1	CASSQNPQGAGELFF	TGTGCCAGCAGCCAGAATCCCCAGGGGGCTGGGGAGCTGTTTTTT
TRBV30	-	TRBJ1-4	TRBD1	CAWDSGGGNEKLFF	TGTGCCTGGGACTCAGGGGGCGGTAATGAAAAACTGTTTTTT
TRBV6-5	-	TRBJ2-5	TRBD1	CASSYSGQGHETQYF	TGTGCCAGCAGTTACTCCGGACAGGGACACGAGACCCAGTACTTC
TRBV10-3	-	TRBJ2-3	-	CAISDRIAESNPDTQYF	TGTGCCATCAGTGATAGGATAGCGGAATCTAATCCGGATACGCAGTATTTT
TRBV7-9	-	TRBJ2-7	TRBD2	CASSSSTSGRAEEQYF	TGTGCCAGCAGCTCCTCCACCAGCGGGAGGGCGGAGGAGCAGTACTTC
TRBV28	-	TRBJ2-6	-	CASSLEGANVLTF	TGTGCCAGCAGTTTGGAGGGGGCCAACGTCCTGACTTTC
TRBV4-1	-	TRBJ2-4	TRBD1	CASSHGDRASKNIQYF	TGCGCCAGCAGCCATGGGGACAGGGCGTCCAAAAACATTCAGTACTTC
TRBV5-1	-	TRBJ2-5	TRBD1	CASSGGTAIQETQYF	TGCGCCAGCAGCGGTGGGACAGCGATCCAAGAGACCCAGTACTTC
TRBV6-5	-	TRBJ1-2	-	CASSSGAPLTF	TGTGCCAGCAGTTCCGGAGCTCCTTTGACCTTC
TRBV11-2	-	TRBJ2-3	-	CASSFRGHSTDTQYF	TGTGCCAGCAGCTTCAGGGGCCACAGCACAGATACGCAGTATTTT
TRBV28	-	TRBJ2-1	TRBD2	CASSSAGAGGSYNEQFF	TGTGCCAGCAGTTCCGCGGGGGCGGGAGGGAGTTACAATGAGCAGTTCTTC